The source of this T cell receptor (beta chain) is a study of T-cell reconstitution after alpha-beta-depleted transplantation in children. Notes on the study in general: After transplant, at about two months, alpha-beta T cells were reportedly derived from several hundred expanded graft clones. The high TCRbeta diversity at day 60 in some patients came from surviving recipient T cells and thymic progenitors.

This clonotype occurred many times. Its antigen is not known. The CDR3 is 15 residues long. V gave up 8 bases and J gave up 6 bases, with 19 bases separating them. Germline V gives CDR1 ENHRY, CDR2 SYGVKD. As it was prepared, the TCRbeta library received unique molecular identifiers. One entry per CDR3 protein results from TCRdb running MiXCR on the PCR reads. Of hundreds of thousands of distinct CDR3 sequences listed, approximately 15% are singletons. The source was PBMCs, mostly from graft donor cells, collected 360 days after TCRalphabeta/CD19-depleted stem cell transplant. The TCR was taken from a male patient aged 10 to 17 who had a stem cell transplant for acute lymphoblastic leukemia, so the T cells may come from the graft donor. J is TRBJ2-2 and V is TRBV10-3; possibly TRBD1 for D (6 bases). This CDR3 is CAIGGFREGPGELFF. The CDR3 DNA reads as TGTGCCATCGGGGGCTTTAGAGAAGGTCCCGGGGAGCTGTTTTTT.